Shown below are 28 T cell receptor beta chains from a single sample sequenced in a study of blood T cell repertoires in COVID-19. Here immunoSEQ multiplex PCR was the method, and the copy in TCRdb shows in-frame clones only, minus some. The table lists fewer than 40,000 clones, roughly 87% of them singletons, with 28% in the top ten. Sequencing was carried out using peripheral blood. The receptors come from a man at least 80 years old with acute or convalescent COVID-19.

CDR3 coding DNA: TGTGCCAGCAGCCAAGGTCGGTCTGCGGGCTACAATGAGCAGTTCTTC. This translates into CASSQGRSAGYNEQFF. The chain is built from TRBV3-1 (or the pseudogene TRBV3-2) and TRBJ2-1; TRBD2 is a possible D gene (5 bases). The CDR3 covers 16 residues. CDR1 LGHDT and CDR2 YNNKEL come from the germline V gene (reference sequence). V gave up 1 base and J gave up 3 bases, with 13 bases separating them.

This chain links TRBV28 with TRBJ2-6; weak D call: TRBD1 (6 bases). From germline, CDR1 is MDHEN and CDR2 SYDVKM. V lost 7 bases and J 3 bases, leaving 22 bases between the germline ends. This CDR3 is built from 18 residues. The CDR3, as DNA: TGTGCCAGCACCAAAAGGGCCAACAGGGACCGTGGGGCCAACGTCCTGACTTTC. It specifies CASTKRANRDRGANVLTF.

V gene TRBV11-3 combines with J gene TRBJ2-2; a weak D match, TRBD2 (6 bases). The CDR3 is made up of 13 amino acids. Trimming removed 2 bases from V and 7 bases from J, with 8 bases in between. Per the germline V gene, CDR1 is SGHNT and CDR2 is YENEEA. The CDR3 here is CASSLRGNGELFF. The CDR3, as DNA: TGTGCCAGCAGCTTACGGGGGAACGGGGAGCTGTTTTTT.

The chain carries TRBV9 and TRBJ1-2; TRBD1 is a possible D gene (5 bases). V gave up 0 bases and J gave up 6 bases, with 12 bases separating them. Looked up from germline, CDR1 is SGDLS and CDR2 is YYNGEE. This CDR3 has 14 residues. The CDR3 region has the DNA TGTGCCAGCAGCGTAGGGGGAGGGGAGAATGGCTACACCTTC. Translated, it gives CASSVGGGENGYTF.

This clone has a single count. The V and J genes are TRBV13 and TRBJ1-1; D perhaps matches TRBD1 (5 bases). Looked up from germline, CDR1 is PRHDT and CDR2 is FYEKMQ (reference sequence). This CDR3 region has 14 residues. Trimming cost V 5 bases and J 2 bases, with 12 bases left between them. CDR3 DNA: TGTGCCAGCAGCCAAGGACAAACAAACACTGAAGCTTTCTTT. Encoded protein: CASSQGQTNTEAFF.

The chain is built from TRBV27 and TRBJ2-2; tentatively, D is TRBD1 (5 bases). V was cut by 2 bases and J by 1 base, with 5 bases left in between. Germline V lookup: CDR1 MNHEY, CDR2 SMNVEV (reference sequence). The CDR3 runs to 14 residues. The CDR3: CASSLQGNTGELFF. CDR3 DNA: TGTGCCAGCAGTTTACAGGGGAACACCGGGGAGCTGTTTTTT.

This chain links TRBV4-2 with TRBJ1-2; 12 bases align to TRBD1. J was trimmed by 4 bases and V by 4 bases; bases with no gene match: 4. Germline loops: CDR1 LGHNA, CDR2 YNFKEQ. The CDR3 contains 15 residues. DNA of the CDR3: TGTGCCAGCAGCCCGGGACAGGGGGCGCGCTATGGCTACACCTTC. Translating it yields CASSPGQGARYGYTF.

The chain links TRBV30 to TRBJ1-2; D may be TRBD1 (5 bases). Germline loops: CDR1 GTSNPN, CDR2 SVGIG (reference sequence). The CDR3 runs 12 residues. Trimming pared 2 bases from V and 6 bases from J, leaving 10 bases between. The CDR3 is CAWSQGLDGYTF. In nucleotides, the CDR3 is TGTGCCTGGAGTCAGGGTTTGGATGGCTACACCTTC.

The gene calls are TRBV5-1 and TRBJ2-7, with D possibly TRBD2 on 6 matching bases. This CDR3 contains 15 residues. V lost 2 bases to trimming and J lost 0 bases, with 12 bases between them. The germline gives CDR1 SGHRS, CDR2 YFSETQ. DNA for the CDR3: TGCGCCAGCAGCTTTGAGACTAGGAGCTCCTACGAGCAGTACTTC. It specifies CASSFETRSSYEQYF.

This CDR3 is CATSLQVSGANVLTF. The CDR3 DNA reads as TGTGCCACCAGCCTACAGGTTTCTGGGGCCAACGTCCTGACTTTC. The chain recombines TRBV15 with TRBJ2-6, with D maybe TRBD1 (5 bases). The germline V gene has CDR1 LNHNV and CDR2 YYDKDF (reference sequence). V shed 5 bases and J shed 1 base, with 9 bases lying between them. The CDR3 consists of 15 residues.

V usage is TRBV9 and J usage is TRBJ1-1; TRBD1 aligns across 9 bases. This CDR3 is built from 14 residues. V was clipped by 3 bases and J by 11 bases; unmatched bases: 11. Per germline, CDR1 SGDLS and CDR2 YYNGEE. The CDR3 sequence is CASSAHPGTGNAFF. The CDR3 DNA is TGTGCCAGCAGCGCGCATCCCGGGACAGGGAACGCTTTCTTT.

This clone was seen a few times. V usage is TRBV7-2 and J usage is TRBJ2-7; weak D call: TRBD1 (6 bases). The CDR3 runs 14 residues. With 5 bases removed from V and 3 bases from J, the gap between germline ends came to 14 bases. Per the germline V gene, CDR1 is SGHTA and CDR2 is FQGNSA. CDR3 sequence: CASSPTRTVYEQYF. CDR3 nucleotide sequence: TGTGCCAGCAGCCCAACTAGGACAGTCTACGAGCAGTACTTC. Drawing the rest from reference TRBV7-2 and TRBJ2-7, the complete variable domain is GAGVSQSPSNKVTEKGKDVELRCDPISGHTALYWYRQSLGQGLEFLIYFQGNSAPDKSGLPSDRFSAERTGGSVSTLTIQRTQQEDSAVYLCASSPTRTVYEQYFGPGTRLTVT.

The chain links TRBV7-2 to TRBJ1-5, with D perhaps TRBD1 (6 bases). Trimming removed 2 bases at V and 7 bases at J, with 15 bases between. The CDR3 extends over 15 amino acids. The V gene's germline CDR1 is SGHTA and CDR2 FQGNSA. For the CDR3, the DNA is TGTGCCAGCAGCTTAACGAGGGGGGGGAACCAGCCCCAGCATTTT. Translation: CASSLTRGGNQPQHF.

This chain joins TRBV12-3 or TRBV12-4 and TRBJ2-1, with D possibly TRBD1 on 5 matching bases. V was pared by 2 bases and J by 8 bases, with 10 bases between. The CDR3 is 13 amino acids. The CDR3 DNA follows: TGTGCCAGCAGTTTATCAGGGTGGGATGAGCAGTTCTTC. Its translation is CASSLSGWDEQFF.

The genes are TRBV24-1 and TRBJ2-2; 11 positions agree with TRBD1. V shed 3 bases, J shed 6 bases, and the junction held 5 bases outside the gene matches. The CDR3 length is 16 residues. Germline CDR1 reads KGHDR; CDR2 reads SFDVKD. CDR3 residues: CATSDLGQGASGELFF. The CDR3 DNA reads TGTGCCACCAGTGATCTCGGACAGGGGGCGTCCGGGGAGCTGTTTTTT.

The chain has TRBV30 and TRBJ1-6; D unclear. The germline V gene encodes CDR1 GTSNPN and CDR2 SVGIG (reference sequence). The CDR3 has 13 amino acids. The V end was cut by 3 bases, the J end by 4 bases, with 7 bases between. The CDR3 nucleotides are TGTGCCTGGAGGCCGCAGTATAATTCACCCCTCCACTTT. Protein product: CAWRPQYNSPLHF. Full variable domain (remainder filled in from reference TRBV30 and TRBJ1-6): SQTIHQWPATLVQPVGSPLSLECTVEGTSNPNLYWYRQAAGRGLQLLFYSVGIGQISSEVPQNLSASRPQDRQFILSSKKLLLSDSGFYLCAWRPQYNSPLHFGNGTRLTVT.

The chain couples TRBV28 to TRBJ2-7; TRBD1 is a possible D gene (5 bases). CDR1 and CDR2 from the germline V gene are MDHEN and SYDVKM. V was shortened by 7 bases and J by 1 base, with 17 bases between the two germline ends. The CDR3 contains 15 residues. This chain's CDR3 is CASNKIPDTSYEQYF. Here the CDR3 DNA reads TGTGCCAGCAACAAAATTCCGGACACATCCTACGAGCAGTACTTC.

The CDR3 loop is CASSPGLAGGGETQYF. The DNA of the CDR3 is TGTGCCAGCAGCCCCGGACTAGCGGGAGGGGGCGAGACCCAGTACTTC. The V call is TRBV3-1 (or the pseudogene TRBV3-2), the J call TRBJ2-5, with 15 bases fitting TRBD2. The length of the CDR3 is 16 residues. Unmatched junction bases numbered 5, after V lost 4 bases and J lost 5 bases. CDR1 and CDR2 (germline): LGHDT, YNNKEL (reference sequence).

The chain employs TRBV6-5 and TRBJ2-4; no definite D call. Germline V gene lookup returns CDR1 MNHEY and CDR2 SVGAGI. The CDR3 runs to 14 residues. V was pared by 0 bases and J by 4 bases, with 7 bases between. CDR3 sequence (DNA): TGTGCCAGCAGTTACTCGATCGGGAAAAACATTCAGTACTTC. It specifies CASSYSIGKNIQYF.

The rearrangement joins TRBV6-1 to TRBJ2-1; perhaps TRBD2 as D (6 bases). The CDR3 loop spans 16 amino acids. Germline CDR1 MNHNS, CDR2 SASEGT. Trimming removed 0 bases from V and 4 bases from J, with 13 bases in between. This chain's CDR3 is CASSEAPRAGYNEQFF. For the CDR3, the DNA is TGTGCCAGCAGTGAAGCCCCCAGGGCGGGATACAATGAGCAGTTCTTC.

This chain connects TRBV10-3 to TRBJ2-1, with TRBD2 identical over 14 bases. Unmatched junction bases numbered 2, after V lost 10 bases and J lost 6 bases. This CDR3 comprises 13 residues. Looked up from germline, CDR1 is ENHRY and CDR2 is SYGVKD. The CDR3, as DNA: TGTGCCAGCGGACTAGCGGGAGGCAATGAGCAGTTCTTC. As protein: CASGLAGGNEQFF.

The rearrangement links TRBV6-1 to TRBJ1-4; a possible D gene is TRBD1 (5 bases). This CDR3 spans 17 amino acids. Germline V gene lookup returns CDR1 MNHNS and CDR2 SASEGT. The V end was cut by 4 bases, the J end by 0 bases, with 15 bases between. The DNA of the CDR3 is TGTGCCAGCAGTGTCAATCCGTTGACAGCAACTAATGAAAAACTGTTTTTT. Amino acids: CASSVNPLTATNEKLFF.

The rearrangement uses TRBV28 and TRBJ1-5; no reliable D call. The germline V gene has CDR1 MDHEN and CDR2 SYDVKM. The CDR3 spans 15 residues. V dropped 3 bases and J dropped 3 bases, with 12 bases sitting between them. The CDR3 DNA is TGTGCCAGCAGTTTGGGCCCAGTCGCCAATCAGCCCCAGCATTTT. Protein: CASSLGPVANQPQHF.

The rearrangement uses TRBV6-1 and TRBJ1-5; the D gene is possibly TRBD1 (6 bases). Trimming left V 1 base short and J 2 bases short, with 24 bases between. Germline lookup yields CDR1 MNHNS and CDR2 SASEGT. The CDR3 has 20 amino acids. CDR3 residues: CASSEGGRQGWIRRNQPQHF. Written as DNA, the CDR3 is TGTGCCAGCAGTGAAGGAGGAAGGCAGGGGTGGATACGGCGCAATCAGCCCCAGCATTTT.

The gene calls are TRBV24-1 and TRBJ2-3, with D tentatively TRBD2 (6 bases). This CDR3 has 13 residues. Per the germline V gene, CDR1 is KGHDR and CDR2 is SFDVKD. V was pared by 9 bases and J by 2 bases, with 11 bases between. The CDR3 DNA is TGTGCCACCTCTGCGGGACTCACAGATACGCAGTATTTT. Its protein product is CATSAGLTDTQYF.

This chain uses TRBV6-5 with TRBJ1-5; 9 bases align to TRBD1. J lost 1 base, V lost 5 bases, and 3 bases had no gene match. Germline CDR1 is MNHEY and CDR2 is SVGAGI. The CDR3 sequence is 15 residues long. The CDR3 coding sequence is TGTGCCAGCAGTACGGGACAGGGAAGCAATCAGCCCCAGCATTTT. This codes for CASSTGQGSNQPQHF.

The chain joins TRBV5-1 to TRBJ2-2; 8 nucleotides align to TRBD1. The J segment lost 1 base and the V segment lost 3 bases, leaving 5 bases of the junction unmatched. The germline CDR1 and CDR2 sequences are SGHRS and YFSETQ. The CDR3 is 16 residues long. The CDR3 sequence is CASSSLQGVNTGELFF. In nucleotides, the CDR3 is TGCGCCAGCAGCTCATTACAGGGGGTGAACACCGGGGAGCTGTTTTTT.

The chain is built from TRBV5-4 and TRBJ1-1; TRBD1 aligns across 7 bases. V shed 0 bases, J shed 4 bases, and the junction held 6 bases outside the gene matches. CDR1 and CDR2 (germline): SGHNT, YYREEE (reference sequence). This CDR3 spans 15 amino acids. The CDR3 DNA reads as TGTGCCAGCAGCTTGGGGGGCGGGACAGCCACTGAAGCTTTCTTT. Residues: CASSLGGGTATEAFF. Together with reference TRBV5-4 and TRBJ1-1, the CDR3 gives the full variable domain: ETGVTQSPTHLIKTRGQQVTLRCSSQSGHNTVSWYQQALGQGPQFIFQYYREEENGRGNFPPRFSGLQFPNYSSELNVNALELDDSALYLCASSLGGGTATEAFFGQGTRLTVV.